This is a list of T cell receptor beta chains from one sample in a study of control samples from healthy donors and cancer patients. Clones were read by immunoSEQ multiplex PCR, and TCRdb kept only the in-frame ones, dropping some. The table lists under 85,000 clones, roughly 93% of them singletons. Sample: PBMCs. The receptors originated from a woman in her 40s with lung cancer. Both conserved end residues are part of each CDR3. Each record gives: J gene, V gene, D gene, clone size, CDR3 protein, CDR3 DNA. A D gene is named only where the DNA matches it firmly. Some rows have no size entry. The others give once, few or many, or a class for an expanded clone.

TRBJ1-5,TRBV12-3/TRBV12-4,NA,NA,CASSFPREAQHF,TGTGCCAGCAGTTTCCCCAGGGAGGCCCAGCATTTT
TRBJ1-5,TRBV27,NA,few,CASKAQGDRQPQHF,TGTGCCAGCAAGGCCCAGGGCGACAGGCAGCCCCAGCATTTT
TRBJ1-6,TRBV18,NA,few,CASSPTQGSSYNSPLHF,TGTGCCAGCTCACCGACACAGGGCAGCTCCTATAATTCACCCCTCCACTTT
TRBJ1-6,TRBV6-5,NA,NA,CASSYWAASYNSPLHF,TGTGCCAGCAGTTACTGGGCTGCCTCCTATAATTCACCCCTCCACTTT
TRBJ2-5,TRBV3-1/TRBV3-2,NA,once,CASSQGDLGVRETQYF,TGTGCCAGCAGCCAAGGAGATCTTGGGGTACGAGAGACCCAGTACTTC
TRBJ1-1,TRBV5-5,TRBD1,NA,CASSREQGFPEAFF,TGTGCCAGCAGCCGAGAACAGGGGTTCCCTGAAGCTTTCTTT
TRBJ1-2,TRBV18,NA,once,CASSPQTTAEGYTF,TGTGCCAGCTCACCGCAGACAACAGCTGAGGGCTACACCTTC
TRBJ2-7,TRBV7-9,NA,NA,CASSLDLGGYEQYF,TGTGCCAGCAGCTTAGATCTTGGTGGCTACGAGCAGTACTTC
TRBJ2-7,TRBV7-2,TRBD1,NA,CASSLRQGEVEQYF,TGTGCCAGCAGCCTAAGACAGGGGGAGGTCGAGCAGTACTTC
TRBJ2-3,TRBV12-3/TRBV12-4,NA,NA,CASRPGADTQYF,TGTGCCAGCAGACCTGGGGCAGATACGCAGTATTTT
TRBJ2-3,TRBV14,TRBD1,NA,CASRPRGRDTQYF,TGTGCCAGCAGACCCAGGGGGCGGGATACGCAGTATTTT
TRBJ1-2,TRBV19,NA,NA,CASRDRNYGYTF,TGTGCCAGCCGGGACCGTAACTATGGCTACACCTTC
TRBJ1-6,TRBV6-5,NA,NA,CASSYSRVQSPLHF,TGTGCCAGCAGTTATTCAAGGGTGCAGTCACCCCTCCACTTT
TRBJ2-3,TRBV29-1,TRBD1,NA,CSGTGGEADTQYF,TGCAGCGGGACAGGGGGCGAAGCAGATACGCAGTATTTT
TRBJ2-4,TRBV4-1,TRBD1,NA,CASSQPQGLAKNIQYF,TGCGCCAGCAGCCAACCACAGGGGTTAGCCAAAAACATTCAGTACTTC
TRBJ1-1,TRBV6-5,NA,NA,CASGNTEAFF,TGTGCCAGCGGGAACACTGAAGCTTTCTTT
TRBJ1-1,TRBV9,TRBD1,NA,CASSPSGGTRAEAFF,TGTGCCAGCAGCCCATCAGGGGGCACTAGGGCTGAAGCTTTCTTT
TRBJ1-1,TRBV20-1,NA,NA,CSAGGREAFF,TGCAGTGCCGGGGGCCGTGAAGCTTTCTTT
TRBJ1-2,TRBV24-1,NA,NA,CATSDLKYGYTF,TGTGCCACCAGTGATTTGAAATATGGCTACACCTTC
TRBJ1-1,TRBV11-2,TRBD1,once,CASSLSLLRDREMNTEAFF,TGTGCCAGCAGCTTATCTCTCCTACGGGACAGGGAAATGAACACTGAAGCTTTCTTT
TRBJ1-1,TRBV6-5,TRBD1,NA,CASSYLGTAPEAFF,TGTGCCAGCAGTTACCTCGGGACAGCTCCTGAAGCTTTCTTT
TRBJ2-1,TRBV14,NA,NA,CASSPPGSYNEQFF,TGTGCCAGCAGCCCCCCAGGCTCCTACAATGAGCAGTTCTTC
TRBJ2-7,TRBV5-1,NA,NA,CASTLSGSYEQYF,TGCGCCAGCACCTTATCGGGCAGCTACGAGCAGTACTTC
TRBJ1-5,TRBV5-1,NA,few,CASSLRPGTANSNQPQHF,TGCGCCAGCAGCTTGAGGCCCGGAACGGCAAATAGCAATCAGCCCCAGCATTTT
TRBJ2-3,TRBV2,NA,NA,CASSEGSTDTQYF,TGTGCCAGCAGTGAGGGCAGCACAGATACGCAGTATTTT
TRBJ2-3,TRBV28,NA,once,CASSLPPGDTQYF,TGTGCCAGCAGTTTACCCCCCGGAGATACGCAGTATTTT
TRBJ2-2,TRBV19,NA,few,CASIPRGGPYTGELFF,TGTGCCAGTATCCCTAGGGGAGGTCCCTACACCGGGGAGCTGTTTTTT
TRBJ2-3,TRBV27,NA,NA,CASSPGPQHFTYTQYF,TGTGCCAGCAGCCCAGGTCCCCAGCACTTCACTTATACGCAGTATTTT
TRBJ2-2,TRBV27,NA,NA,CASRETGNMNTGELFF,TGTGCCAGCAGGGAAACAGGGAATATGAACACCGGGGAGCTGTTTTTT
TRBJ1-1,TRBV29-1,NA,NA,CSSKAGRRTEAFF,TGCAGCTCCAAAGCGGGCAGACGAACTGAAGCTTTCTTT
TRBJ2-3,TRBV3-1/TRBV3-2,TRBD1,NA,CASSPRDRGSDTQYF,TGTGCCAGCAGCCCGCGTGACAGGGGGTCAGATACGCAGTATTTT
TRBJ2-5,TRBV28,NA,NA,CASSLCGRGMETQYF,TGTGCCAGCAGTTTATGCGGCAGGGGAATGGAGACCCAGTACTTC
TRBJ1-5,TRBV19,TRBD1,NA,CASTRTGESNQPQHF,TGTGCCAGTACGAGAACAGGGGAAAGCAATCAGCCCCAGCATTTT
TRBJ1-6,TRBV2,NA,NA,CASSDEGQNNSPLHF,TGTGCCAGCAGTGACGAGGGCCAGAATAATTCACCCCTCCACTTT
TRBJ1-2,TRBV30,TRBD1,NA,CAWSVTTGRGYTF,TGTGCCTGGAGTGTGACGACAGGGAGAGGCTACACCTTC
TRBJ1-1,TRBV7-3,NA,NA,CASSLSGGPNTEAFF,TGTGCCAGCAGCCTCTCCGGGGGCCCGAACACTGAAGCTTTCTTT
TRBJ2-7,TRBV9,NA,NA,CASSVGSSYEQYF,TGTGCCAGCAGCGTAGGGAGTTCCTACGAGCAGTACTTC
TRBJ1-2,TRBV9,TRBD1,NA,CASSLDRGPGYTF,TGTGCCAGCAGCCTGGACAGGGGTCCTGGCTACACCTTC
TRBJ1-2,TRBV6-5,NA,NA,CASSEAQGYYYGYTF,TGTGCCAGCAGCGAGGCGCAGGGCTATTACTATGGCTACACCTTC
TRBJ2-7,TRBV19,TRBD2,NA,CASRPREGGMYEQYF,TGTGCCAGTAGGCCCCGGGAGGGGGGGATGTACGAGCAGTACTTC